This T cell receptor beta chain was identified in a study of radiation and T cells in renal cell carcinoma. Study-level information: Nephrectomy followed 15 Gy stereotactic body radiation by 4 weeks.

The method was immunoSEQ multiplex PCR; TCRdb's version includes in-frame clones alone and lacks a portion of them. This table has over 60,000 clones, approximately 83% appearing once. Trimming cost V 3 bases and J 4 bases, with 11 bases left between them. Germline loops: CDR1 LGHNA, CDR2 YNFKEQ. CDR3 length: 14 amino acids. Time point specified: blood 2 weeks post-SBRT. Treatment noted: 15 Gy SBRT to primary tumor, nephrectomy 4 weeks later. The patient's renal cell carcinoma had clear cell pathology. The sequencing used blood, collected from a patient whose treatment included radiotherapy and nephrectomy. The sequence was obtained from a woman between 45 and 60 years old with renal cell carcinoma. The rearrangement uses TRBV4-2 and TRBJ2-3; perhaps TRBD2 as D (6 bases). Here the CDR3 reads CASSQMGLPDTQYF. The CDR3 bases are TGTGCCAGCAGCCAGATGGGACTCCCAGATACGCAGTATTTT.